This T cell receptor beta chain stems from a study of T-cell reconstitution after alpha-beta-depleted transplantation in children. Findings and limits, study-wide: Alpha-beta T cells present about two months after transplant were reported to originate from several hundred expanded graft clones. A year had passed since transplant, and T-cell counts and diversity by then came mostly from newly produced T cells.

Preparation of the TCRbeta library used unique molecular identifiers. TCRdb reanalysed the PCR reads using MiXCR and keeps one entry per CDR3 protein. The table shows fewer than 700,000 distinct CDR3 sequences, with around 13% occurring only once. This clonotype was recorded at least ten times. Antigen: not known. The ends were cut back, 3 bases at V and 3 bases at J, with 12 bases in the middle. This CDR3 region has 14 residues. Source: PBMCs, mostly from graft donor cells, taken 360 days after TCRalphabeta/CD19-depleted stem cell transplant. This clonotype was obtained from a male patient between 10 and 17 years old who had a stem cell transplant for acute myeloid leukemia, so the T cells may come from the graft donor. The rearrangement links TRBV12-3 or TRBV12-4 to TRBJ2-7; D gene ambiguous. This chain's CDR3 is CASSFGLSVYEQYF. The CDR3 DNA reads TGTGCCAGCAGTTTCGGGTTGTCCGTCTACGAGCAGTACTTC.